Listed below are T cell receptor beta chains from one sample, sequenced in a study of blood T cell repertoires in COVID-19. The table came from immunoSEQ multiplex PCR; TCRdb's copy has only in-frame clones and leaves some out. Of fewer than 30,000 clones detected, around 92% appear once; the ten largest clones hold approximately 3%. Sequencing was carried out using peripheral blood. The receptors were sampled from a human donor in a cohort sampled during active COVID-19. CDR3s include the opening cysteine and the closing phenylalanine or tryptophan. D genes are given only for firm matches. Some rows have no size entry. The others give once, few or many, or a class for an expanded clone.

cdr3_aa: CASGFLHGLTHEQYF
cdr3_nt: TGTGCTAGTGGTTTTCTCCATGGACTAACACACGAGCAGTACTTC
clone_size: -
v_call: TRBV12-5
j_call: TRBJ2-7
d_call: -

cdr3_aa: CAISDETPNSPLHF
cdr3_nt: TGTGCCATCAGTGATGAGACACCAAATTCACCCCTCCACTTT
clone_size: -
v_call: TRBV10-3
j_call: TRBJ1-6
d_call: -

cdr3_aa: CASIKRQGHGYTEAFF
cdr3_nt: TGTGCCAGCATCAAACGGCAGGGGCACGGGTACACTGAAGCTTTCTTT
clone_size: -
v_call: TRBV28
j_call: TRBJ1-1
d_call: -

cdr3_aa: CASSFVGNTGELFF
cdr3_nt: TGTGCCAGCAGCTTTGTCGGGAACACCGGGGAGCTGTTTTTT
clone_size: -
v_call: TRBV11-2
j_call: TRBJ2-2
d_call: -

cdr3_aa: CASSQEGARNTEAFF
cdr3_nt: TGTGCCAGCAGCCAAGAAGGGGCCAGGAACACTGAAGCTTTCTTT
clone_size: once
v_call: TRBV3-1/TRBV3-2
j_call: TRBJ1-1
d_call: -

cdr3_aa: CASSDRTGGWGPQHF
cdr3_nt: TGTGCCAGCAGCGATCGGACAGGGGGCTGGGGGCCCCAGCATTTT
clone_size: -
v_call: TRBV7-9
j_call: TRBJ1-5
d_call: TRBD1

cdr3_aa: CATSVTGGASGELFF
cdr3_nt: TGTGCCACCAGTGTGACAGGGGGCGCTTCCGGGGAGCTGTTTTTT
clone_size: -
v_call: TRBV24-1
j_call: TRBJ2-2
d_call: TRBD1

cdr3_aa: CASSPGTGYGNTIYF
cdr3_nt: TGTGCCAGCAGCCCCGGGACAGGATATGGAAACACCATATATTTT
clone_size: -
v_call: TRBV25-1
j_call: TRBJ1-3
d_call: TRBD1

cdr3_aa: CASSRDTGGGVYSNQPQHF
cdr3_nt: TGTGCCAGCAGTCGGGATACAGGGGGGGGAGTCTATAGCAATCAGCCCCAGCATTTT
clone_size: once
v_call: TRBV7-9
j_call: TRBJ1-5
d_call: TRBD1

cdr3_aa: CAIRTGTGDYGYTF
cdr3_nt: TGTGCCATCAGGACCGGGACGGGAGACTATGGCTACACCTTC
clone_size: once
v_call: TRBV10-3
j_call: TRBJ1-2
d_call: -

cdr3_aa: CASSPAVLIPEAFF
cdr3_nt: TGCGCCAGCAGTCCGGCCGTACTAATACCCGAAGCTTTCTTT
clone_size: -
v_call: TRBV23-1
j_call: TRBJ1-1
d_call: -

cdr3_aa: CASSAQDKEAFF
cdr3_nt: TGTGCCAGCAGCGCGCAGGACAAAGAAGCTTTCTTT
clone_size: -
v_call: TRBV9
j_call: TRBJ1-1
d_call: -

cdr3_aa: CASSLATALYGYTF
cdr3_nt: TGCGCCAGCAGCTTGGCCACAGCCCTATATGGCTACACCTTC
clone_size: -
v_call: TRBV5-1
j_call: TRBJ1-2
d_call: -

cdr3_aa: CASNGGSTDTQYF
cdr3_nt: TGTGCCAGCAACGGGGGGAGCACAGATACGCAGTATTTT
clone_size: once
v_call: TRBV6-5
j_call: TRBJ2-3
d_call: TRBD2

cdr3_aa: CASSLDPQTNEKLFF
cdr3_nt: TGTGCCAGCAGCTTAGACCCCCAGACTAATGAAAAACTGTTTTTT
clone_size: -
v_call: TRBV11-2
j_call: TRBJ1-4
d_call: -

cdr3_aa: CASSLGLSGANVLTF
cdr3_nt: TGTGCCAGCAGCTTAGGGCTCTCTGGGGCCAACGTCCTGACTTTC
clone_size: -
v_call: TRBV7-3
j_call: TRBJ2-6
d_call: -

cdr3_aa: CASSPGGNSPLHF
cdr3_nt: TGTGCCAGCTCACCCGGGGGGAATTCACCCCTCCACTTT
clone_size: few
v_call: TRBV18
j_call: TRBJ1-6
d_call: -

cdr3_aa: CAVTPEPGGDYGYTF
cdr3_nt: TGTGCCGTCACTCCGGAGCCAGGGGGCGACTATGGCTACACCTTC
clone_size: -
v_call: TRBV6-5
j_call: TRBJ1-2
d_call: TRBD1

cdr3_aa: CASSPTGGGGQPQHF
cdr3_nt: TGTGCCAGCAGTCCTACAGGGGGCGGGGGGCAGCCCCAGCATTTT
clone_size: once
v_call: TRBV28
j_call: TRBJ1-5
d_call: TRBD1

cdr3_aa: CASSVLRNNQPQHF
cdr3_nt: TGTGCCAGCAGTGTGTTGCGGAACAATCAGCCCCAGCATTTT
clone_size: once
v_call: TRBV2
j_call: TRBJ1-5
d_call: -